These T cell receptor beta chains were read from a single sample in a study of T cell clonotyping in hematopoietic cell transplantation. Libraries were prepared by immunoSEQ multiplex PCR; TCRdb keeps only in-frame clonotypes and omits some of them. The sample lists approximately 39,000 clones; over 85% were seen once. This material consisted of peripheral blood mononuclear cells, taken before stem cell transplant. These receptors were collected from a man between 40 and 49 years old with chronic myeloid leukemia. Some clones in this sample may be carry-over from other donors' samples. CDR3s leave out the opening cysteine and the closing phenylalanine or tryptophan.

V gene: TRBV19; J gene: TRBJ2-2; CDR3 length: 13; CDR3 protein: ASTPGLAGWGELF
V gene: TRBV6-1; J gene: TRBJ2-7; CDR3 length: 10; CDR3 protein: AGGTDSYEQY
V gene: TRBV7-3; J gene: TRBJ1-2; CDR3 length: 14; CDR3 protein: ASSPKGGTGAYGYT
V gene: TRBV7-2; J gene: TRBJ2-1; CDR3 length: 14; CDR3 protein: ASSLSRTGVDNEQF
V gene: TRBV15; J gene: TRBJ1-6; CDR3 length: 12; CDR3 protein: ATSRDKDRSPLH
V gene: TRBV30; J gene: TRBJ1-5; CDR3 length: 11; CDR3 protein: AWGDTSNQPQH
V gene: TRBV27; J gene: TRBJ2-5; CDR3 length: 14; CDR3 protein: ASTSGTSGFRETQY
V gene: TRBV6-6; J gene: TRBJ1-5; CDR3 length: 9; CDR3 protein: ASSSEQPQH
V gene: TRBV10-3; J gene: TRBJ2-5; CDR3 length: 11; CDR3 protein: AISETGQETQY
V gene: TRBV7-3; J gene: TRBJ1-1; CDR3 length: 12; CDR3 protein: ASSSMTKNTEAF
V gene: TRBV5-1; J gene: TRBJ1-2; CDR3 length: 12; CDR3 protein: ASSSLGLRVGYT
V gene: TRBV5-1; J gene: TRBJ2-7; CDR3 length: 12; CDR3 protein: ASSLGTGAGEQY
V gene: TRBV4-1; J gene: TRBJ1-3; CDR3 length: 14; CDR3 protein: ASSQGQGALGNTIY
V gene: TRBV5-5; J gene: TRBJ2-6; CDR3 length: 14; CDR3 protein: ASSLVPGSGANVLT
V gene: TRBV6-1; J gene: TRBJ1-3; CDR3 length: 16; CDR3 protein: ASSEAPRGQVAGNTIY
V gene: TRBV6-1; J gene: TRBJ2-7; CDR3 length: 12; CDR3 protein: ASSLNRGRYEQY
V gene: TRBV6-1; J gene: TRBJ2-6; CDR3 length: 17; CDR3 protein: ASSENPQGWGSGANVLT
V gene: TRBV4-1; J gene: TRBJ2-7; CDR3 length: 11; CDR3 protein: ASSSGQGYEQY
V gene: TRBV5-5; J gene: TRBJ1-3; CDR3 length: 13; CDR3 protein: ASRDRGGPGNTIY
V gene: TRBV4-1; J gene: TRBJ1-5; CDR3 length: 13; CDR3 protein: ASSQVGQGNQPQH
V gene: TRBV29-1; J gene: TRBJ2-7; CDR3 length: 13; CDR3 protein: SVDVGTGLSYEQY
V gene: TRBV7-9; J gene: TRBJ1-2; CDR3 length: 13; CDR3 protein: ASRAGTGKRYGYT
V gene: TRBV5-1; J gene: TRBJ2-3; CDR3 length: 13; CDR3 protein: ASSPRGGRSDTQY
V gene: TRBV10-3; J gene: TRBJ1-3; CDR3 length: 12; CDR3 protein: AISSGQTGNTIY
V gene: TRBV5-6; J gene: TRBJ2-7; CDR3 length: 13; CDR3 protein: ASSHTGGEGGEQY
V gene: TRBV7-6; J gene: TRBJ1-4; CDR3 length: 13; CDR3 protein: ASSSTQGAGEKLF
V gene: TRBV10-3; J gene: TRBJ2-5; CDR3 length: 10; CDR3 protein: AASEGGETQY
V gene: TRBV6-6; J gene: TRBJ2-2; CDR3 length: 11; CDR3 protein: ASSTQGGGELF
V gene: TRBV9; J gene: TRBJ1-6; CDR3 length: 13; CDR3 protein: ASSVAGQGDSPLH
V gene: TRBV7-8; J gene: TRBJ1-1; CDR3 length: 12; CDR3 protein: ASSLENRNTEAF
V gene: TRBV28; J gene: TRBJ1-6; CDR3 length: 12; CDR3 protein: ASSFRYENSPLH
V gene: TRBV7-8; J gene: TRBJ1-5; CDR3 length: 13; CDR3 protein: ASSPLSGGQQPQH
V gene: TRBV4-3; J gene: TRBJ1-4; CDR3 length: 13; CDR3 protein: ASSPYGGPGEKLF
V gene: TRBV5-1; J gene: TRBJ1-2; CDR3 length: 12; CDR3 protein: ASSLLSGRDGYT
V gene: TRBV9; J gene: TRBJ2-1; CDR3 length: 12; CDR3 protein: ASSVAREFDEQF
V gene: TRBV5-6; J gene: TRBJ2-5; CDR3 length: 12; CDR3 protein: ASSLSQGIETQY
V gene: TRBV6-5; J gene: TRBJ2-4; CDR3 length: 12; CDR3 protein: ATTRPSAKNIQY
V gene: TRBV5-1; J gene: TRBJ1-1; CDR3 length: 11; CDR3 protein: ASSLGRGTEAF
V gene: TRBV27; J gene: TRBJ2-7; CDR3 length: 12; CDR3 protein: ASSFHRDPYEQY
V gene: TRBV30; J gene: TRBJ1-4; CDR3 length: 13; CDR3 protein: AWSPAPQGNEKLF
V gene: TRBV4-2; J gene: TRBJ2-7; CDR3 length: 15; CDR3 protein: ASSQDNSRGPFYEQY
V gene: TRBV4-3; J gene: TRBJ1-3; CDR3 length: 13; CDR3 protein: ASSQEGRDFDTIY
V gene: TRBV11-2; J gene: TRBJ1-2; CDR3 length: 12; CDR3 protein: ASSFSGGGYGYT
V gene: TRBV4-2; J gene: TRBJ2-3; CDR3 length: 13; CDR3 protein: ASSQVNRVGDTQY
V gene: TRBV7-6; J gene: TRBJ1-2; CDR3 length: 13; CDR3 protein: ASSLVGTGPYGYT
V gene: TRBV7-2; J gene: TRBJ1-2; CDR3 length: 13; CDR3 protein: ASSLVTRRSYGYT
V gene: TRBV25-1; J gene: TRBJ2-7; CDR3 length: 13; CDR3 protein: ASTHPGQGKNEQY
V gene: TRBV19; J gene: TRBJ2-7; CDR3 length: 11; CDR3 protein: ASSWTGNYEQY
V gene: TRBV5-8; J gene: TRBJ1-2; CDR3 length: 11; CDR3 protein: ASSPGWGYGYT
V gene: TRBV7-3; J gene: TRBJ2-7; CDR3 length: 13; CDR3 protein: ASSLTGQNSYEQY
V gene: TRBV6-1; J gene: TRBJ2-7; CDR3 length: 11; CDR3 protein: ASKDRIPIEQY
V gene: TRBV11-2; J gene: TRBJ2-2; CDR3 length: 13; CDR3 protein: ASSLDRPPTGELF
V gene: TRBV7-2; J gene: TRBJ2-5; CDR3 length: 14; CDR3 protein: ASSLEQRGAGETQY
V gene: TRBV9; J gene: TRBJ2-3; CDR3 length: 13; CDR3 protein: ASTVTASSTDTQY
V gene: TRBV5-6; J gene: TRBJ2-3; CDR3 length: 14; CDR3 protein: ASSPGQGARTDTQY
V gene: TRBV30; J gene: TRBJ2-7; CDR3 length: 9; CDR3 protein: AWSGSVEQY
V gene: TRBV19; J gene: TRBJ1-2; CDR3 length: 12; CDR3 protein: ATYAPQRTRGYT
V gene: TRBV4-3; J gene: TRBJ1-2; CDR3 length: 11; CDR3 protein: ASSRTEGYGYT
V gene: TRBV5-1; J gene: TRBJ2-6; CDR3 length: 14; CDR3 protein: ASSSALLTGANVLT